The rows below give T cell receptor beta chains drawn from one sample of a study of graft-versus-host responses after intestinal transplantation. TCRdb's copy holds only in-frame clones and misses some; the assay was immunoSEQ multiplex PCR. Here the sample spans about 12,000 clones, approximately 35% being singletons. The source was alloreactive CD8+ T cells from a mixed lymphocyte reaction culture, collected before intestinal transplant. The origin of the receptors is a human patient who received an intestinal transplant. Both conserved end residues are part of each CDR3. D genes are given only for firm matches. Size tells how often a clone was seen (once, few, many) or the class of an expanded clone, and some rows leave it out.

>14|TRBV9|TRBJ2-5|-|medium-sized
TGTGCCAGCACCCTAAGGGAAGGGGACGAGACCCAGTACTTC
CASTLREGDETQYF
>14|TRBV30|TRBJ1-5|TRBD1|-
TGTGCCTGGAGTATTGGGCAGGGGGTTCAGCCCCAGCATTTT
CAWSIGQGVQPQHF
>17|TRBV7-6|TRBJ2-1|TRBD1|few
TGTGCCAGCAGCCTTCGACCCGGGACAGGGGAAAACAATGAGCAGTTCTTC
CASSLRPGTGENNEQFF
>14|TRBV11-3|TRBJ2-7|TRBD2|-
TGTGCCAGCAGCTTAGTGACTAGCGGGTACGAGCAGTACTTC
CASSLVTSGYEQYF
>14|TRBV15|TRBJ2-7|-|-
TGTGCCACCAGCCCAGTACTTGCCACCTACGAGCAGTACTTC
CATSPVLATYEQYF
>16|TRBV10-1|TRBJ2-1|-|few
TGCGCCAGCAGTGGGTACAGGGACCCCCCCTACAATGAGCAGTTCTTC
CASSGYRDPPYNEQFF
>15|TRBV9|TRBJ2-2|-|-
TGTGCCAGCAGCCCCGGGGGAGGTGGTACCGGGGAGCTGTTTTTT
CASSPGGGGTGELFF
>14|TRBV6-5|TRBJ1-5|TRBD1|-
TGTGCCAGCAGGACAGGGGGCATTAATCAGCCCCAGCATTTT
CASRTGGINQPQHF
>14|TRBV19|TRBJ2-7|TRBD1|few
TGTGCCAGTATGGGGACAGGGGGCTCATACGAGCAGTACTTC
CASMGTGGSYEQYF
>14|TRBV6-5|TRBJ1-1|-|-
TGTGCCAGCAGCCCCGCTGCCGGGGGCACTGAAGCTTTCTTT
CASSPAAGGTEAFF
>13|TRBV6-1|TRBJ2-1|-|-
TGTGCCAGCAGCCCTGGGGGTTACAATGAGCAGTTCTTC
CASSPGGYNEQFF
>15|TRBV18|TRBJ2-7|TRBD1|medium-sized
TGTGCCAGCTCACACCCCGGGACAGGGTTCTACGAGCAGTACTTC
CASSHPGTGFYEQYF
>15|TRBV5-4|TRBJ2-7|TRBD2|-
TGTGCCAGCAACACTAGCGGGAGTAGGGGCTACGAGCAGTACTTC
CASNTSGSRGYEQYF
>15|TRBV5-1|TRBJ2-7|-|-
TGCGCCAGCAGCTTGGGGGGGCAGGGAAACTACGAGCAGTACTTC
CASSLGGQGNYEQYF
>14|TRBV6-6|TRBJ2-7|-|-
TGTGCCAGCAGTTGGGGACGCCTAATCGCCGAGCAGTACTTC
CASSWGRLIAEQYF
>15|TRBV9|TRBJ1-2|-|few
TGTGCCAGCAGCGTACAGGGGACACTACAGAGTGGCTACACCTTC
CASSVQGTLQSGYTF
>17|TRBV28|TRBJ2-3|-|-
TGTGCCAGCAGCTTTGAGCCCTCAGGGGATTTCACAGATACGCAGTATTTT
CASSFEPSGDFTDTQYF
>16|TRBV7-8|TRBJ2-7|-|-
TGTGCCAGCAGCTTAGTGGGTGGGGGGAGCTCCTACGAGCAGTACTTC
CASSLVGGGSSYEQYF
>13|TRBV27|TRBJ2-7|-|-
TGTGCCAGCAGTTTATCTACCCCCTACGAGCAGTACTTC
CASSLSTPYEQYF
>16|TRBV9|TRBJ2-5|TRBD1|medium-sized
TGTGCCAGCAGCGCAAACAGGGGCGTAGGCCAAGAGACCCAGTACTTC
CASSANRGVGQETQYF
>15|TRBV6-1|TRBJ2-1|TRBD2|few
TGTGCCAGCAGTCGACTAGCGGGAGCCTACGATGAGCAGTTCTTC
CASSRLAGAYDEQFF
>12|TRBV2|TRBJ2-7|TRBD1|-
TGTGCCAGCAGGACAGGGGTCTACGAGCAGTACTTC
CASRTGVYEQYF
>18|TRBV9|TRBJ2-1|TRBD2|-
TGTGCCAGCAGCTTCCAGAGAGGTGGAGCGGGAGGTAGGGATGAGCAGTTCTTC
CASSFQRGGAGGRDEQFF
>14|TRBV10-3|TRBJ2-2|-|few
TGTGCCATCAGTGCCAGGGCGGGTGCCGGGGAGCTGTTTTTT
CAISARAGAGELFF
>16|TRBV11-2|TRBJ2-7|TRBD1|-
TGTGCCAGCAGCTTCTCTACAGGGGCCATCTCCTACGAGCAGTACTTC
CASSFSTGAISYEQYF
>13|TRBV7-9|TRBJ1-6|-|-
TGTGCCAGCAGCTCCGGGTATCCTTCACCCCTCCACTTT
CASSSGYPSPLHF
>14|TRBV19|TRBJ2-5|-|few
TGTGCCAGTAGTATAGCAGGCATCCAAGAGACCCAGTACTTC
CASSIAGIQETQYF
>13|TRBV4-3|TRBJ2-7|-|-
TGCGCCAGCAGCCTCGAGCGGAACTACGAGCAGTACTTC
CASSLERNYEQYF
>14|TRBV4-1|TRBJ1-1|-|-
TGCGCCAGCAGCCAATCCCCAGGGAACACTGAAGCTTTCTTT
CASSQSPGNTEAFF
>15|TRBV11-2|TRBJ2-7|-|few
TGTGCCAGCAGCCAAGCAGGTCAGGGGCCCTACGAGCAGTACTTC
CASSQAGQGPYEQYF
>14|TRBV5-8|TRBJ2-1|-|few
TGTGCCAGCCGGGAGTCAGGGCTTTACAATGAGCAGTTCTTC
CASRESGLYNEQFF
>16|TRBV2|TRBJ2-7|TRBD2|-
TGTGCCAGCAGTGAACTTATGGGACTAGCGGGAGTTGAGCAGTACTTC
CASSELMGLAGVEQYF
>12|TRBV6-6|TRBJ2-1|-|-
TGTGCCAGCAGTTGGGGTGGCGATGAGCAGTTCTTC
CASSWGGDEQFF
>15|TRBV19|TRBJ2-1|-|medium-sized
TGTGCCAGTAGTACTAGCGCTAGCTCCTACAATGAGCAGTTCTTC
CASSTSASSYNEQFF
>18|TRBV28|TRBJ2-3|TRBD1|-
TGTGCCAGCAGTTCGCCGAATGACCGGGACAGGGGGCGAGATACGCAGTATTTT
CASSSPNDRDRGRDTQYF
>18|TRBV14|TRBJ1-1|TRBD1|-
TGTGCCAGCAGCCAAGAGGCAGGGGGCTTTTATTGGGGCACTGAAGCTTTCTTT
CASSQEAGGFYWGTEAFF
>16|TRBV7-4|TRBJ2-1|TRBD2|-
TGTGCCAGCAGCTTAATAGCGGGAGGGATTTACAATGAGCAGTTCTTC
CASSLIAGGIYNEQFF
>15|TRBV5-4|TRBJ2-1|-|-
TGTGCCAGCAGCTTTTTTCGACTAGTCGAGGGGGAGCAGTTCTTC
CASSFFRLVEGEQFF
>14|TRBV7-2|TRBJ2-7|-|few
TGTGCCAGCAGCTTTGGGGGAGACTCCTACGAGCAGTACTTC
CASSFGGDSYEQYF